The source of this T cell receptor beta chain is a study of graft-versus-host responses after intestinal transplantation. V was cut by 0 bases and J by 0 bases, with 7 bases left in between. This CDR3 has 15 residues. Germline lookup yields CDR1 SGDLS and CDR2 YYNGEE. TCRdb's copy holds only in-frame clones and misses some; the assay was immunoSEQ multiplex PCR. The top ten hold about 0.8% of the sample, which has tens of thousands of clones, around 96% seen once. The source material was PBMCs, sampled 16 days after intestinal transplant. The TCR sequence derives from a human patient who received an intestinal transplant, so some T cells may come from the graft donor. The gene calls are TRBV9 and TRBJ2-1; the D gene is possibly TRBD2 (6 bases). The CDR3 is CASSVEGGSYNEQFF. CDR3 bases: TGTGCCAGCAGCGTAGAGGGAGGCTCCTACAATGAGCAGTTCTTC. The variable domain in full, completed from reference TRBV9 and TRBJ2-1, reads DSGVTQTPKHLITATGQRVTLRCSPRSGDLSVYWYQQSLDQGLQFLIQYYNGEERAKGNILERFSAQQFPDLHSELNLSSLELGDSALYFCASSVEGGSYNEQFFGPGTRLTVL.